The T cell receptor beta chain described here comes from a study of blood T cell repertoires in COVID-19. Enrolled through a virtual design, the participants were between about 18 and 100 years of age and came from under 25 US areas. Trimming stripped 2 bases from V and 0 bases from J, with 17 bases between. The CDR3 has 18 residues. The V gene's germline CDR1 is SGHTA and CDR2 FQGNSA. Clones were read by immunoSEQ multiplex PCR, and TCRdb kept only the in-frame ones, dropping some. The sample consists of around 450,000 clones, about 92% of them appearing once. The receptor was derived from a man aged 18 to 35 who had recovered from COVID-19. Sequencing input: PBMCs or T cells enriched from blood (not recorded which). The rearrangement joins TRBV7-2 to TRBJ1-5; D unresolved. In DNA form, the CDR3 reads TGTGCCAGCAGCTTACTCCGGCAGGCAGTCTATAGCAATCAGCCCCAGCATTTT. Amino acids: CASSLLRQAVYSNQPQHF.